Below are 25 T cell receptor beta chains sequenced from a single sample in a study of T-cell memory formation after mild COVID-19. TCRdb passed the 5' RACE reads through MiXCR, listing each CDR3 protein once. The sample contains approximately 580,000 distinct CDR3 sequences, roughly 21% of which appear only once. Sequenced sample: PBMCs or a T cell subset sorted from them (not recorded which). These receptors came from an adult woman who had mild COVID-19 (a few samples of this study predate the infection). Cell type and time point are not known.

The chain joins TRBV3-1 to TRBJ2-7; TRBD2 agrees at 9 bases. The CDR3 extends over 17 amino acids. The germline gives CDR1 LGHDT, CDR2 YNNKEL (reference sequence). V trimming: 0 bases; J trimming: 3 bases; junction bases outside the gene matches: 9. The CDR3 nucleotides read TGTGCCAGCAGCCAAGATCTGGTTAGCGGGGGACTCTACGAGCAGTACTTC. Amino acid sequence: CASSQDLVSGGLYEQYF.

The J gene is TRBJ2-7, the V gene TRBV6-2 or TRBV6-3, with 7 bases aligning to TRBD2. CDR3 length equals 17 residues. Trimming cost V 5 bases and J 2 bases; bases outside gene matches: 15. The germline CDR1 and CDR2 sequences are MNHEY and SVGEGT. CDR3 sequence: CASSNGPASGLPYEQYF. Here the CDR3 DNA reads TGTGCCAGCAGTAATGGACCGGCTAGCGGACTACCCTACGAGCAGTACTTC.

This clonotype was counted only a few times. This rearrangement joins TRBV5-1 to TRBJ1-1; D possibly corresponds to TRBD1 (6 bases). Germline lookup yields CDR1 SGHRS and CDR2 YFSETQ. Deletions cut 3 bases from V and 4 bases from J, with 10 bases between. The length of the CDR3 is 13 residues. CDR3 coding DNA: TGCGCCAGCAGCTCAACAGGGATCACTGAAGCTTTCTTT. Translation: CASSSTGITEAFF.

This clonotype was detected a few times. V and J are TRBV6-5 and TRBJ1-6; possibly TRBD1 for D (5 bases). This CDR3 is built from 18 residues. With 0 bases removed from V and 0 bases from J, the gap between germline ends came to 12 bases. CDR1 is MNHEY, CDR2 SVGAGI, per germline. The CDR3 loop reads CASSYSRQPSSYNSPLHF. CDR3 DNA: TGTGCCAGCAGTTACTCGAGACAGCCGAGCTCCTATAATTCACCCCTCCACTTT.

The gene calls are TRBV11-1 and TRBJ2-1; D assignment may be TRBD1 or TRBD2 (5 bases each). The germline V gene has CDR1 SGHAT and CDR2 FQDESV (reference sequence). The CDR3 runs 14 residues. Trimming shortened V by 4 bases and J by 8 bases, and 15 bases separated the two germline ends. As DNA, the CDR3 is TGTGCCAGCAGCTACGGGACGGTGAGGGATGAGCAGTTCTTC. It translates to CASSYGTVRDEQFF.

This rearrangement joins TRBV11-2 to TRBJ2-5; 9 bases match TRBD2. The CDR3 spans 15 residues. J lost 1 base, V lost 3 bases, and 3 bases had no gene match. Germline loops: CDR1 SGHAT, CDR2 FQNNGV. CDR3 bases: TGTGCCAGCAGCTTCTTAGCGGGGGTCCAAGAGACCCAGTACTTC. Translated: CASSFLAGVQETQYF. Supplemented by reference TRBV11-2 and TRBJ2-5, the full variable domain reads EAGVAQSPRYKIIEKRQSVAFWCNPISGHATLYWYQQILGQGPKLLIQFQNNGVVDDSQLPKDRFSAERLKGVDSTLKIQPAKLEDSAVYLCASSFLAGVQETQYFGPGTRLLVL.

This clonotype has just a few counts. The chain has TRBV29-1 and TRBJ2-1; TRBD2 agrees at 10 bases. With V trimmed by 2 bases and J by 5 bases, 3 bases remained unmatched. Germline loops: CDR1 SQVTM, CDR2 ANQGSEA. This CDR3 is 14 amino acids long. CDR3 bases: TGCAGCGTTGAATTCCTAGCGGGAGACAATGAGCAGTTCTTC. It encodes CSVEFLAGDNEQFF.

This clonotype showed up just a few times. DNA for the CDR3: TGTGCCAGCAGTACCGGACAGGGCTTGGAGACCCAGTACTTC. Translation gives CASSTGQGLETQYF. The chain employs TRBV2 and TRBJ2-5; 8 bases agree with TRBD1. Germline CDR1 is SNHLY and CDR2 is FYNNEI. V lost 5 bases, J lost 5 bases, and 7 bases stayed unmatched. The CDR3 extends over 14 amino acids.

J is TRBJ1-1 and V is TRBV7-9, with TRBD1 identical over 9 bases. The CDR3 covers 17 residues. The V and J ends lost 5 bases and 2 bases, in that order; junction bases with no gene match: 12. Germline V lookup: CDR1 SEHNR, CDR2 FQNEAQ (reference sequence). Here the CDR3 reads CASSPVPGQGPNTEAFF. DNA for the CDR3: TGTGCCAGCAGCCCAGTCCCGGGACAGGGCCCTAACACTGAAGCTTTCTTT.

This clonotype was seen a handful of times. V gene TRBV7-2 combines with J gene TRBJ2-1; 10 bases line up with TRBD2. Per germline, CDR1 SGHTA and CDR2 FQGNSA. V dropped 1 base and J dropped 15; count of bases not matched to a gene: 6. The CDR3 contains 13 residues. In DNA form, the CDR3 reads TGTGCCAGCAGCTTAGGACTAGCGGGTCGTCCGTTCTTC. This encodes CASSLGLAGRPFF.

This clonotype appeared many times. CDR3 in DNA: TGTGCCAGCAGCTACGACTCGGGGTTCTCAGATACGCAGTATTTT. Its protein is CASSYDSGFSDTQYF. The chain joins TRBV7-9 to TRBJ2-3; maybe TRBD2 (5 bases). CDR1 and CDR2 from the germline V gene are SEHNR and FQNEAQ (reference sequence). The CDR3 runs 15 residues. The ends were cut back, 4 bases at V and 4 bases at J, with 15 bases in the middle.

This clonotype was seen many times. The genes are TRBV4-3 and TRBJ2-1; D is perhaps TRBD2 (5 bases). Trimming pared 3 bases from V and 0 bases from J, leaving 18 bases between. The CDR3 runs 18 residues. The germline gives CDR1 LGHNA, CDR2 YSLEER. This chain's CDR3 is CASSQSPSTTPSYNEQFF. In DNA, the CDR3 is TGCGCCAGCAGCCAGAGCCCCTCGACTACCCCCTCCTACAATGAGCAGTTCTTC.

This clonotype was found a few times. The DNA for the CDR3 is TGCGCCAGCAGCCAAGATAGGACTAGCGGGATTTACAATGAGCAGTTCTTC. This encodes CASSQDRTSGIYNEQFF. The rearrangement links TRBV4-1 to TRBJ2-1; 12 nucleotides align to TRBD2. In germline, CDR1 is MGHRA, CDR2 YSYEKL. The CDR3 covers 17 residues. The V segment lost 0 bases and the J segment 4 bases; nucleotides outside the gene matches: 4.

This clonotype has only a few counts. This sequence joins TRBV11-1 and TRBJ2-1; 7 positions match TRBD2. Germline CDR1 SGHAT, CDR2 FQDESV (reference sequence). V trimming: 1 base; J trimming: 9 bases; junction bases outside the gene matches: 6. The CDR3 loop spans 14 amino acids. The CDR3 region is CASSLGLARGEQFF. CDR3 coding DNA: TGTGCCAGCAGCTTAGGACTAGCCCGAGGTGAGCAGTTCTTC.

In this sample, this clonotype turned up many times. The genes are TRBV7-9 and TRBJ2-7; D perhaps matches TRBD2 (6 bases). This CDR3 has 14 residues. Trimming shortened V by 1 base and J by 2 bases, and 9 bases separated the two germline ends. Germline values: CDR1 SEHNR, CDR2 FQNEAQ (reference sequence). The CDR3 protein is CASSLVEGPYEQYF. In DNA, the CDR3 is TGTGCCAGCAGCTTAGTGGAGGGGCCCTACGAGCAGTACTTC.

The chain combines TRBV20-1 with TRBJ2-7, with 7 bases matching TRBD1. After removal of 6 bases from V and 0 bases from J, the junction contained 8 bases not matched to a gene. Germline CDR1 DFQATT, CDR2 SNEGSKA (reference sequence). The CDR3 covers 14 residues. CDR3 region: CSAKNRGYSYEQYF. The CDR3 DNA is TGCAGTGCCAAGAACAGGGGTTACTCCTACGAGCAGTACTTC.

This chain uses TRBV10-3 with TRBJ2-7; D remains unclear. CDR1 and CDR2 (germline): ENHRY, SYGVKD. Trimming cost V 4 bases and J 3 bases, with 10 bases left between them. This CDR3 region has 13 residues. The CDR3: CAISGQNYYEQYF. For the CDR3, the DNA is TGTGCCATCAGTGGCCAGAACTACTACGAGCAGTACTTC.

The chain's CDR3 is CASRPPGRLGHTDTQYF. The CDR3 nucleotides read TGTGCCAGCAGGCCCCCTGGTCGACTGGGGCACACAGATACGCAGTATTTT. This chain connects TRBV12-3 or TRBV12-4 to TRBJ2-3, with a tentative D call TRBD1 (5 bases). This CDR3 is built from 17 residues. The ends were cut back, 6 bases at V and 2 bases at J, with 21 bases in the middle.

The V and J genes are TRBV7-2 and TRBJ2-1; D not resolved. The CDR3 runs 14 residues. Germline values: CDR1 SGHTA, CDR2 FQGNSA. V was cut by 0 bases and J by 8 bases, with 11 bases left in between. CDR3 in amino acids: CASSLAEISHEQFF. CDR3 coding DNA: TGTGCCAGCAGCTTAGCGGAAATCTCCCATGAGCAGTTCTTC.

A few counts support this clonotype. V usage is TRBV7-8 and J usage is TRBJ2-3, with 13 bases that match TRBD2. V was pared by 7 bases and J by 3 bases, with 10 bases of the junction left unmatched. The CDR3 is 17 amino acids. Germline CDR1 and CDR2: SGHVS and FQNEAQ. CDR3 amino acids: CASIPRLAGGPTDTQYF. The CDR3 DNA reads as TGTGCCAGCATCCCAAGACTAGCGGGGGGACCTACAGATACGCAGTATTTT. Drawing the rest from reference TRBV7-8 and TRBJ2-3, the complete variable domain is GAGVSQSPRYKVAKRGQDVALRCDPISGHVSLFWYQQALGQGPEFLTYFQNEAQLDKSGLPSDRFFAERPEGSVSTLKIQRTQQEDSAVYLCASIPRLAGGPTDTQYFGPGTRLTVL.

This clonotype has more than one count but fewer than ten. The V call is TRBV24-1, the J call TRBJ2-1, with D unclear. With 4 bases removed from V and 6 bases from J, the gap between germline ends came to 15 bases. The CDR3 is 15 residues long. The V gene's germline CDR1 is KGHDR and CDR2 SFDVKD. The CDR3 protein is CATSEISDAGNEQFF. The CDR3 nucleotides are TGTGCCACCAGTGAAATCTCGGACGCCGGCAATGAGCAGTTCTTC.

The V call is TRBV9, the J call TRBJ2-7; 7 bases agree with TRBD1. CDR1 and CDR2 (germline): SGDLS, YYNGEE. The V gene end was trimmed by 0 bases and the J gene end by 2 bases; junction bases not matched to a gene: 8. The CDR3 runs to 16 residues. The CDR3 is CASSVVATGKAYEQYF. The CDR3 DNA is TGTGCCAGCAGCGTAGTAGCGACAGGGAAGGCCTACGAGCAGTACTTC.

This clonotype was detected a few times. The genes are TRBV6-6 and TRBJ2-7, with 8 bases lining up with TRBD1. Trimming at V came to 2 bases and at J to 4 bases, leaving 16 bases not matched to a gene. Germline V lookup: CDR1 MNHNY, CDR2 SVGAGI (reference sequence). The CDR3 runs to 18 residues. The CDR3 sequence is CASSYPRNRGTFGYEQYF. The DNA of the CDR3 is TGTGCCAGCAGTTACCCCCGGAACAGGGGGACTTTTGGATACGAGCAGTACTTC.

This clonotype occurred many times. This chain joins TRBV6-5 and TRBJ1-5, with D possibly being TRBD1 (5 bases). Germline V gives CDR1 MNHEY, CDR2 SVGAGI. There are 13 residues in the CDR3. V shed 6 bases and J shed 1 base, with 7 bases lying between them. CDR3 in amino acids: CASRGGSNQPQHF. The CDR3 coding sequence is TGTGCCAGCAGGGGGGGGAGCAATCAGCCCCAGCATTTT.

The chain is built from TRBV20-1 and TRBJ1-1; TRBD1 aligns across 7 bases. The CDR3 is 13 amino acids. The germline V gene has CDR1 DFQATT and CDR2 SNEGSKA (reference sequence). V was pared by 5 bases and J by 5 bases, with 8 bases of the junction left unmatched. The DNA for the CDR3 is TGCAGTGCTCCTACAACAGGGGAAACTGAAGCTTTCTTT. The encoded protein is CSAPTTGETEAFF.